The 25 T cell receptor beta chains in this list originate from one sample, sequenced in a study of blood T cell repertoires in COVID-19. The assay was immunoSEQ multiplex PCR, and TCRdb's table has in-frame clones only and misses some. The profile shows around 200,000 clones, 70% to 90% of them singletons. The specimen sequenced was peripheral blood. All receptors come from a man aged 80 or over with acute or convalescent COVID-19.

A few counts support this clone. This rearrangement joins TRBV5-8 to TRBJ1-4; D ambiguous. V shed 2 bases and J shed 8 bases, with 4 bases lying between them. The length of the CDR3 is 11 residues. Germline V gene data show CDR1 as SGHTS and CDR2 as YDEGEE. DNA for the CDR3: TGTGCCAGCAGCTTCTTAGAAAAACTGTTTTTT. This sequence encodes CASSFLEKLFF. The whole variable domain, filled in from reference TRBV5-8 and TRBJ1-4, reads EAGVTQSPTHLIKTRGQQATLRCSPISGHTSVYWYQQALGLGLQFLLWYDEGEERNRGNFPPRFSGRQFPNYSSELNVNALELEDSALYLCASSFLEKLFFGSGTQLSVL.

The V gene is TRBV30, the J gene TRBJ1-2; D may be TRBD1 (5 bases). Germline V CDR1 and CDR2: GTSNPN, SVGIG (reference sequence). This CDR3 contains 14 residues. The V gene lost 0 bases and the J gene lost 4 bases, with 12 bases spanning the gap. Written as DNA, the CDR3 is TGTGCCTGGAGTGTCCAGACGGGACTCTATGGCTACACCTTC. Protein sequence: CAWSVQTGLYGYTF.

This CDR3 reads CASSPSGGAGYGYTF. For the CDR3, the DNA is TGTGCCAGCAGCCCGTCAGGGGGCGCGGGCTATGGCTACACCTTC. The rearrangement uses TRBV6-5 and TRBJ1-2; 8 nucleotides match TRBD1. Germline V lookup: CDR1 MNHEY, CDR2 SVGAGI. The J segment lost 4 bases and the V segment lost 6 bases, leaving 10 bases of the junction unmatched. The CDR3 runs to 15 residues.

The chain joins TRBV7-2 to TRBJ2-1; 12 positions match TRBD2. The V and J ends lost 1 base and 6 bases, in that order; junction bases with no gene match: 7. The germline gives CDR1 SGHTA, CDR2 FQGNSA. The CDR3 totals 17 residues. As DNA, the CDR3 is TGTGCCAGCAGCTTAGGAAGAACTAGCGGGAGGATCAATGAGCAGTTCTTC. The encoded protein is CASSLGRTSGRINEQFF.

CDR3 DNA sequence: TGTGCCAGCAGCCCAGGCGACGCCAACGTCCTGACTTTC. Translation gives CASSPGDANVLTF. The J gene is TRBJ2-6, the V gene TRBV3-1 (or the pseudogene TRBV3-2), with no clear D. The CDR3 sequence is 13 residues long. The ends were cut back, 4 bases at V and 7 bases at J, with 8 bases in the middle. Germline loops: CDR1 LGHDT, CDR2 YNNKEL (reference sequence).

This chain joins TRBV5-6 and TRBJ2-1; 11 bases line up with TRBD2. V was clipped by 2 bases and J by 0 bases; unmatched bases: 7. Germline values: CDR1 SGHDT, CDR2 YYEEEE. The CDR3 is made up of 18 amino acids. The CDR3 spells CASSLTLAGGSSYNEQFF. The CDR3 nucleotides are TGTGCCAGCAGCTTAACTTTAGCGGGAGGGAGCTCCTACAATGAGCAGTTCTTC. Combining the CDR3 with reference TRBV5-6 and TRBJ2-1 gives the whole variable domain DAGVTQSPTHLIKTRGQQVTLRCSPKSGHDTVSWYQQALGQGPQFIFQYYEEEERQRGNFPDRFSGHQFPNYSSELNVNALLLGDSALYLCASSLTLAGGSSYNEQFFGPGTRLTVL.

The V call is TRBV14, the J call TRBJ2-3, with 7 positions matching TRBD1. CDR3 length: 16 residues. The germline V gene has CDR1 SGHDN and CDR2 FVKESK. V trimming: 5 bases; J trimming: 0 bases; junction bases outside the gene matches: 8. The CDR3, as DNA: TGTGCCAGCAGCTTCCGCACAGGGGCAAGCACAGATACGCAGTATTTT. Amino acids: CASSFRTGASTDTQYF.

The V and J genes are TRBV4-1 and TRBJ1-5; D perhaps matches TRBD1 (5 bases). The CDR3 totals 14 residues. V gave up 1 base and J gave up 7 bases, with 11 bases separating them. CDR1 and CDR2 (germline): MGHRA, YSYEKL. CDR3 coding DNA: TGCGCCAGCAGCCAAGGCACAGGCAGGCAGCCCCAGCATTTT. It codes for CASSQGTGRQPQHF.

The V gene is TRBV25-1, the J gene TRBJ1-1, with 7 bases identical to TRBD1. CDR1 is MGHDK and CDR2 is SYGVNS in the germline V gene. V trimming: 1 base; J trimming: 8 bases; junction bases outside the gene matches: 13. This CDR3 region has 16 residues. CDR3 DNA sequence: TGTGCCAGCAGTGAATCGACAGGGCGGGCGACGGTCGAAGCTTTCTTT. It is translated as CASSESTGRATVEAFF. The full variable domain, completed using reference TRBV25-1 and TRBJ1-1, is EADIYQTPRYLVIGTGKKITLECSQTMGHDKMYWYQQDPGMELHLIHYSYGVNSTEKGDLSSESTVSRIRTEHFPLTLESARPSHTSQYLCASSESTGRATVEAFFGQGTRLTVV.

The rearrangement joins TRBV7-8 to TRBJ2-5; a possible D gene is TRBD1 (6 bases). The V end was cut by 5 bases, the J end by 2 bases, with 15 bases between. CDR1 is SGHVS, CDR2 FQNEAQ, per germline. CDR3 length: 15 residues. CDR3 sequence reads: CASSATGTSQETQYF. DNA for the CDR3: TGTGCCAGCAGCGCAACTGGGACATCTCAAGAGACCCAGTACTTC.

This clone was recorded once. V and J are TRBV25-1 and TRBJ2-3, with D uncertain. The CDR3 covers 16 residues. Trimming shortened V by 5 bases and J by 2 bases, and 17 bases separated the two germline ends. Germline V lookup: CDR1 MGHDK, CDR2 SYGVNS. The CDR3 spells CASSSLTLGPTDTQYF. The CDR3 region has the DNA TGTGCCAGCAGTTCCCTGACGTTGGGCCCCACAGATACGCAGTATTTT.

This chain links TRBV3-1 (or the pseudogene TRBV3-2) with TRBJ2-4; 8 nucleotides agree with TRBD2. The germline gives CDR1 LGHDT, CDR2 YNNKEL (reference sequence). V was clipped by 1 base and J by 6 bases; unmatched bases: 2. The CDR3 contains 14 residues. DNA of the CDR3: TGTGCCAGCAGCCAAGGGCTAGCGGGAAACATTCAGTACTTC. Amino acids: CASSQGLAGNIQYF.

CDR3: CASGAGPINEKLFF. The CDR3 nucleotides are TGTGCCAGCGGGGCCGGGCCGATTAATGAAAAACTGTTTTTT. This chain connects TRBV28 to TRBJ1-4, with a weak D call TRBD1 (5 bases). In germline, CDR1 is MDHEN, CDR2 SYDVKM. Trimming left V 8 bases short and J 4 bases short, with 14 bases between. This CDR3 comprises 14 residues. Full variable domain (outside the CDR3, taken from reference TRBV28 and TRBJ1-4): DVKVTQSSRYLVKRTGEKVFLECVQDMDHENMFWYRQDPGLGLRLIYFSYDVKMKEKGDIPEGYSVSREKKERFSLILESASTNQTSMYLCASGAGPINEKLFFGSGTQLSVL.

This clone was observed a single time. CDR3 loop: CAIASSGRTDTQYF. DNA of the CDR3: TGTGCCATCGCCTCTAGCGGGAGGACAGATACGCAGTATTTT. This sequence joins TRBV3-1 (or the pseudogene TRBV3-2) and TRBJ2-3; 11 positions agree with TRBD2. V was clipped by 10 bases and J by 3 bases; unmatched bases: 6. CDR1 LGHDT and CDR2 YNNKEL come from the germline V gene (reference sequence). This CDR3 is 14 amino acids long.

The chain recombines TRBV5-1 with TRBJ2-1; the match to TRBD2 covers 9 bases. J was trimmed by 6 bases and V by 4 bases; bases with no gene match: 8. The CDR3 loop spans 15 amino acids. Germline CDR1 is SGHRS and CDR2 is YFSETQ. This CDR3 is CASSAAAGGPNEQFF. The CDR3 DNA follows: TGCGCCAGCAGCGCGGCGGCGGGAGGGCCCAATGAGCAGTTCTTC.

The chain uses TRBV5-4 and TRBJ2-2; 10 bases are a match to TRBD2. The CDR3 length is 16 residues. V trimming: 6 bases; J trimming: 7 bases; junction bases outside the gene matches: 12. Germline CDR1 and CDR2: SGHNT and YYREEE (reference sequence). The CDR3 is CASTLIAGGGNGELFF. The CDR3 nucleotides read TGTGCCAGCACCCTGATAGCGGGAGGCGGGAACGGGGAGCTGTTTTTT.

The rearrangement links TRBV9 to TRBJ2-2, with 7 nucleotides matching TRBD1. V lost 1 base and J lost 1; bases outside the gene matches: 4. The CDR3 has 16 amino acids. Germline V gene sequence: CDR1 SGDLS, CDR2 YYNGEE. CDR3 sequence: CASSVTDRVNTGELFF. The CDR3 region has the DNA TGTGCCAGCAGCGTAACTGACAGGGTGAACACCGGGGAGCTGTTTTTT.

V and J are TRBV28 and TRBJ1-1; 7 bases map to TRBD1. Germline CDR1 MDHEN, CDR2 SYDVKM. J was trimmed by 1 base and V by 8 bases; bases with no gene match: 4. The CDR3 consists of 13 residues. This chain's CDR3 is CASLGQTNTEAFF. The CDR3 nucleotides read TGTGCCAGCCTGGGACAGACGAACACTGAAGCTTTCTTT.

This rearrangement joins TRBV5-1 to TRBJ1-6, with D perhaps matching TRBD1 (6 bases). The CDR3 totals 14 residues. Germline CDR1 and CDR2: SGHRS and YFSETQ. The germline V and J ends were trimmed by 2 bases and 8 bases, with 11 bases remaining between them. For the CDR3, the DNA is TGCGCCAGCAGCTTCGGACAGTTCGATTCACCCCTCCACTTT. As protein: CASSFGQFDSPLHF.

The chain links TRBV11-2 to TRBJ2-7, with TRBD2 identical over 7 bases. The V segment lost 5 bases and the J segment 2 bases; nucleotides outside the gene matches: 6. The CDR3 has 14 residues. Looked up from germline, CDR1 is SGHAT and CDR2 is FQNNGV. The CDR3 sequence is CASSTQRGPYEQYV. The DNA of the CDR3 is TGTGCCAGCAGCACCCAGCGGGGACCCTACGAGCAGTACGTC.

The V gene is TRBV7-2, the J gene TRBJ2-3, with D unclear. The V and J ends lost 1 base and 4 bases respectively, with 6 bases between them. The CDR3 length is 13 residues. In germline, CDR1 is SGHTA, CDR2 FQGNSA. CDR3 loop: CASSLDRADTQYF. The CDR3 DNA follows: TGTGCCAGCAGCTTAGACCGGGCAGATACGCAGTATTTT. Full variable domain (remainder filled in from reference TRBV7-2 and TRBJ2-3): GAGVSQSPSNKVTEKGKDVELRCDPISGHTALYWYRQSLGQGLEFLIYFQGNSAPDKSGLPSDRFSAERTGGSVSTLTIQRTQQEDSAVYLCASSLDRADTQYFGPGTRLTVL.

This clone was seen a few times. The chain is built from TRBV6-2 or TRBV6-3 and TRBJ2-5; possible D gene TRBD2, 5 bases. CDR1 MNHEY and CDR2 SVGEGT come from the germline V gene. Trimming took off 2 bases at V and 5 bases at J, with 18 bases between the two ends. The CDR3 covers 16 residues. The CDR3 DNA sequence: TGTGCCAGCAGTTACCATCTCCCACTAGATTTGGAGACCCAGTACTTC. This sequence encodes CASSYHLPLDLETQYF.

The chain combines TRBV29-1 with TRBJ2-3; TRBD1 matches 8 bases. V was pared by 7 bases and J by 4 bases, with 4 bases of the junction left unmatched. From germline, CDR1 is SQVTM and CDR2 ANQGSEA. The CDR3 is 12 residues long. CDR3 DNA sequence: TGCAGCGGGGGGACAGGCGCAGATACGCAGTATTTT. This translates into CSGGTGADTQYF.

The rearrangement links TRBV24-1 to TRBJ2-1; D is perhaps TRBD2 (6 bases). The CDR3 totals 15 residues. CDR1 and CDR2 (germline): KGHDR, SFDVKD. V was clipped by 2 bases and J by 5 bases, with 12 bases between them. In DNA, the CDR3 is TGTGCCACCAGTGATTCCCGCGGGACCCACAATGAGCAGTTCTTC. Translating gives CATSDSRGTHNEQFF.

This clone was counted a single time. The chain combines TRBV28 with TRBJ1-6; a weak D match, TRBD1 (5 bases). Trimming stripped 2 bases from V and 5 bases from J, with 10 bases between. CDR3 size: 15 residues. Germline assignment: CDR1 MDHEN and CDR2 SYDVKM. Here the CDR3 DNA reads TGTGCCAGCAGTTTAGCAGGGCCGAATAATTCACCCCTCCACTTT. The encoded protein is CASSLAGPNNSPLHF.